These 6 T cell receptor beta chains were sequenced from one sample in a study of blood T cells in healthy people across ages. A sample-barcoded 5' primer and a J-beta primer mix were used in a second PCR of roughly 6 to 11 cycles. TCRdb redid the calling of the 5' RACE reads with MiXCR, one entry per CDR3 protein. The sample contains under 950,000 distinct CDR3 sequences, 20% to 25% of which appear only once. Sequencing was performed on blood. The receptors were gathered from a man aged 65 to 79 in good health.

This clonotype was found a few times. This chain uses TRBV3-1 with TRBJ1-2; D remains ambiguous. V was cut by 1 base and J by 4 bases, with 10 bases left in between. This CDR3 region has 14 residues. Germline V gene sequence: CDR1 LGHDT, CDR2 YNNKEL (reference sequence). The CDR3 DNA reads as TGTGCCAGCAGCCAAGTTCAGGATATCTATGGCTACACCTTC. It translates to CASSQVQDIYGYTF.

The chain employs TRBV20-1 and TRBJ2-1; D is tentatively TRBD1 or TRBD2 (5 bases each). V lost 3 bases, J lost 3 bases, and 12 bases lay in between. The CDR3 totals 14 residues. Germline values: CDR1 DFQATT, CDR2 SNEGSKA (reference sequence). DNA for the CDR3: TGCAGTGCTAGTGGGGCGGGTGTCTACAATGAGCAGTTCTTC. Protein: CSASGAGVYNEQFF.

This clonotype was counted only a few times. The V gene is TRBV29-1, the J gene TRBJ2-7, with TRBD2 identical over 8 bases. The V and J ends lost 7 bases and 2 bases, in that order; junction bases with no gene match: 4. The CDR3 contains 12 residues. Germline V gene data show CDR1 as SQVTM and CDR2 as ANQGSEA. CDR3 loop: CSAQLAAYEQYF. The CDR3 DNA sequence: TGCAGCGCCCAACTAGCGGCCTACGAGCAGTACTTC.

The J gene is TRBJ1-4, the V gene TRBV10-3; perhaps TRBD1 as D (5 bases). Trimming shortened V by 0 bases and J by 8 bases, and 13 bases separated the two germline ends. This CDR3 is 15 amino acids long. Germline V lookup: CDR1 ENHRY, CDR2 SYGVKD. CDR3 region: CAISESAGLPEKLFF. The CDR3 DNA reads as TGTGCCATCAGTGAGTCGGCAGGGCTGCCCGAAAAACTGTTTTTT.

The genes are TRBV6-2 or TRBV6-3 and TRBJ2-5; maybe TRBD1 (5 bases). Germline V gene data show CDR1 as MNHEY and CDR2 as SVGEGT. The V end lost 6 bases, the J end lost 1 base, and 15 bases lay between the germline ends. This CDR3 contains 15 residues. The chain's CDR3 is CASSQTRQIQETQYF. The CDR3 nucleotides are TGTGCCAGCAGCCAGACCAGACAGATCCAAGAGACCCAGTACTTC.

Written as DNA, the CDR3 is TGTGCCAGCAGTTACTCGCGGGACAGGGCAACCCAGTACTTC. Its translation is CASSYSRDRATQYF. The chain has TRBV6-2 or TRBV6-3 and TRBJ2-5; TRBD1 matches at 9 bases. This CDR3 is 14 amino acids long. CDR1 and CDR2 from the germline V gene are MNHEY and SVGEGT. V was pared by 0 bases and J by 8 bases, with 4 bases of the junction left unmatched.